This T cell receptor (beta chain) was documented in a study of T cell responses to AZD1222 COVID-19 vaccine. In the case of this clone: Antigen: not known.

V gave up 1 base and J gave up 5 bases, with 11 bases separating them. The CDR3 has 14 amino acids. Looked up from germline, CDR1 is LNHNV and CDR2 is YYDKDF (reference sequence). Study-level results: Repertoires were collected only later (after the peak T cell response had occurred). Epitopes outside B.1.351 and B.1.1.7 mutated regions reportedly drew nearly half of spike TCRs. The donor cohort was predominantly white British with a female majority, and clonal diversity may have been underestimated. CD4 TCRs covered the whole spike, strongest at regions 160-218 and 743-854.

Method: immunoSEQ multiplex PCR; TCRdb's copy keeps in-frame clones and lacks some. The top ten hold about 3.5% of the sample, which has about 200,000 clones, over 85% seen once. The V and J genes are TRBV15 and TRBJ2-5; D tentatively reads TRBD1 or TRBD2 (6 bases each). Material: peripheral blood, obtained 28 days after the second dose of the MenACWY control vaccine. The sequence derives from an adult who received the MenACWY meningococcal vaccine as a control. CDR3 amino acids: CATSRAGARETQYF. The CDR3 DNA follows: TGTGCCACCAGCAGAGCGGGGGCTAGGGAGACCCAGTACTTC.